This TCR beta chain was sequenced in a study of regulatory T cells in long-lasting Graves disease. On the study more broadly: Patients newly diagnosed with Graves' had been on antithyroid drugs for under 3 months.

Study conclusions and caveats: The persistent group shared 2,500 or so public clonotypes, more than the approximately 880 shared by new patients.

For TCR beta, libraries came from iRepertoire HTBI primers and Arm-PCR of CDR3 regions. In TCRdb, the multiplex PCR reads were re-called with MiXCR into one record per CDR3 protein. The sample yields around 400,000 distinct CDR3 sequences, 15% to 19% seen once. This clonotype was recorded many times. No antigen is known for it. This CDR3 is built from 15 residues. V was pared by 3 bases and J by 3 bases, with 4 bases of the junction left unmatched. Time point in this sample: newly diagnosed GD, antithyroid drugs for less than 3 months. Extracted PBMC RNA gave rise to the TCR library. Graves' disease diagnosis was established per American Thyroid Association guidelines. Roughly 9 milliliters of peripheral blood went into EDTA tubes.

The J gene is TRBJ1-5, the V gene TRBV12-3 or TRBV12-4, with TRBD1 matching over 8 bases. The TCR sequence derives from a female donor with Graves disease. Sequencing used peripheral blood mononuclear cells (PBMCs), obtained at new diagnosis, from a patient treated with antithyroid drugs. CDR3 DNA sequence: TGTGCCAGCAGTTTCGACAGGGGTAACAATCAGCCCCAGCATTTT. As protein: CASSFDRGNNQPQHF.